The 24 T cell receptor beta chains below were found in one sample sequenced in a study of vaccination and CD4 T cells after COVID-19. No cognate antigen is known for these TCRs. An Oncomine TCR Beta short-read assay was used to sequence the DNA from cultured CD4+ T cells. TCRdb analysed the PCR reads with MiXCR anew, one entry per CDR3 protein. The sample shows 20,000 to 25,000 distinct CDR3 sequences, 35% to 40% of them seen only once. Treatment: roughly 10-day PBMC culture with coronavirus spike peptide pools or control peptides (ViraFEST assay). Specimen: CD4+ T cells from blood, cultured in vitro, collected before SARS-CoV-2 vaccination. The receptors come from a human donor who had recovered from COVID-19.

The chain uses TRBV6-1 and TRBJ2-2, with a possible D match to TRBD1 (5 bases). Trimming cost V 8 bases and J 0 bases, with 10 bases left between them. Germline CDR1 and CDR2: MNHNS and SASEGT. The CDR3 extends over 14 amino acids. In DNA, the CDR3 is TGTGCCAGCCTGATAGGGGCGAACACCGGGGAGCTGTTTTTT. It yields the protein CASLIGANTGELFF.

The rearrangement links TRBV20-1 to TRBJ1-2; TRBD1 might be the D (6 bases). Trimming removed 0 bases at V and 1 base at J, with 18 bases between. The CDR3 extends over 17 amino acids. Germline V lookup: CDR1 DFQATT, CDR2 SNEGSKA (reference sequence). CDR3 residues: CSARDRGAGPYNYGYTF. The CDR3 DNA is TGCAGTGCTAGAGATAGGGGGGCTGGACCATATAACTATGGCTACACCTTC.

The chain employs TRBV18 and TRBJ1-1; no firm D call. V was shortened by 0 bases and J by 1 base, with 9 bases between the two germline ends. The CDR3 covers 15 residues. The germline V gene has CDR1 KGHSH and CDR2 LQKENI. The CDR3 DNA sequence: TGTGCCAGCTCACCACCCGGGCGGACGAACACTGAAGCTTTCTTT. The encoded protein is CASSPPGRTNTEAFF. The complete variable domain, with remaining parts taken from reference TRBV18 and TRBJ1-1, reads NAGVMQNPRHLVRRRGQEARLRCSPMKGHSHVYWYRQLPEEGLKFMVYLQKENIIDESGMPKERFSAEFPKEGPSILRIQQVVRGDSAAYFCASSPPGRTNTEAFFGQGTRLTVV.

Only one count was recorded for this clonotype. Germline and junction disagree at one end, which may indicate a read error. The chain links TRBV20-1 to TRBJ2-4; 9 bases match TRBD1. Germline values: CDR1 DFQATT, CDR2 SNEGSKA (reference sequence). The length of the CDR3 is 13 residues. The CDR3, as DNA: TGCAGTACTAGACAGGGGGGCCTAAACATTCAGTACTTC. It encodes CSTRQGGLNIQYF.

This clonotype was detected only a few times. The CDR3 spells CASRPEGPPGELFF. As DNA, the CDR3 is TGTGCCAGCAGACCCGAAGGGCCCCCCGGGGAGCTGTTTTTT. The V gene is TRBV6-4, the J gene TRBJ2-2, with unresolved D. This CDR3 is 14 amino acids long. Germline assignment: CDR1 MRHNA and CDR2 SNTAGT. V was shortened by 6 bases and J by 6 bases, with 14 bases between the two germline ends.

The J gene is TRBJ1-2, the V gene TRBV28; 8 nucleotides align to TRBD1. This CDR3 has 16 amino acids. Germline loops: CDR1 MDHEN, CDR2 SYDVKM. The ends lost 5 bases at V and 7 bases at J; junction bases unmatched: 15. CDR3 nucleotide sequence: TGTGCCAGCAGTCTTACACTCCCCGGACAGGGCTCTGGCTACACCTTC. Amino acid sequence: CASSLTLPGQGSGYTF.

The CDR3 spells CASSLVAPTYEQYF. Written as DNA, the CDR3 is TGTGCCAGCAGTTTAGTAGCGCCGACCTACGAGCAGTACTTC. This sequence joins TRBV28 and TRBJ2-7, with a possible D match to TRBD2 (5 bases). V lost 2 bases and J 2 bases, leaving 10 bases between the germline ends. The CDR3 is made up of 14 amino acids. From germline, CDR1 is MDHEN and CDR2 SYDVKM.

Only a few counts were recorded for this clonotype. The chain employs TRBV7-9 and TRBJ1-1; 10 bases match TRBD1. The CDR3 is made up of 15 amino acids. The germline V gene encodes CDR1 SEHNR and CDR2 FQNEAQ (reference sequence). V dropped 6 bases and J dropped 6; count of bases not matched to a gene: 10. CDR3 nucleotide sequence: TGTGCCAGCAGTCGCTCTGACAGGGGGCGTCCTGAAGCTTTCTTT. Its protein is CASSRSDRGRPEAFF.

This clonotype appeared a single time. The gene calls are TRBV29-1 and TRBJ1-1; D is ambiguous. This CDR3 is 8 amino acids long. The V gene's germline CDR1 is SQVTM and CDR2 ANQGSEA. The ends were cut back, 7 bases at V and 6 bases at J, with 3 bases in the middle. The CDR3 reads CSASEAFF. As DNA, the CDR3 is TGCAGCGCTTCTGAAGCTTTCTTT.

J is TRBJ2-1 and V is TRBV27, with TRBD2 matching 7 bases. The junction had 10 bases not matched to a gene; V was cut back by 3 bases and J by 8 bases. Germline CDR1 reads MNHEY; CDR2 reads SMNVEV (reference sequence). CDR3 length: 15 amino acids. The CDR3 DNA reads as TGTGCCAGCAGTTTCCGCAGCGGGATTAGGTATGAGCAGTTCTTC. Translated: CASSFRSGIRYEQFF.

This clonotype came up a few times. This chain uses TRBV24-1 with TRBJ1-5; the D gene is possibly TRBD1 (6 bases). Looked up from germline, CDR1 is KGHDR and CDR2 is SFDVKD. There are 16 residues in the CDR3. V lost 3 bases to trimming and J lost 6 bases, with 17 bases between them. CDR3 region: CATSDARGGYFQPQHF. The CDR3 bases are TGTGCCACCAGTGATGCAAGGGGGGGATATTTTCAGCCCCAGCATTTT.

V is TRBV7-6 and J is TRBJ1-3; perhaps TRBD1 as D (6 bases). Germline V CDR1 and CDR2: SGHVS, FNYEAQ. The V and J ends lost 1 base and 4 bases respectively, with 14 bases between them. This CDR3 region has 16 residues. The CDR3 region is CASSLVTGGGGNTIYF. CDR3 in DNA: TGTGCCAGCAGCTTAGTCACTGGAGGGGGAGGAAACACCATATATTTT.

This clonotype has a handful of counts. The rearrangement links TRBV20-1 to TRBJ2-7; 10 bases align to TRBD2. Germline loops: CDR1 DFQATT, CDR2 SNEGSKA (reference sequence). This CDR3 is 16 amino acids long. Trimming took 2 bases from V and 4 from J; bases not matched to a gene: 11. DNA for the CDR3: TGCAGTGCTAGACCCGGGACTAGCGTCCTCAGTTACGAGCAGTACTTC. It yields the protein CSARPGTSVLSYEQYF.

CDR3 protein: CASRTTGGAYNEQFF. The CDR3 coding sequence is TGTGCCAGTAGGACGACGGGGGGGGCCTACAATGAGCAGTTCTTC. This chain links TRBV19 with TRBJ2-1; TRBD2 matches at 8 bases. In germline, CDR1 is LNHDA, CDR2 SQIVND (reference sequence). The CDR3 runs 15 residues. The V and J ends lost 6 bases and 2 bases, in that order; junction bases with no gene match: 6.

The J gene is TRBJ2-1, the V gene TRBV6-4; 8 bases fit TRBD2. Trimming at V came to 2 bases and at J to 6 bases, leaving 9 bases not matched to a gene. The CDR3 has 16 amino acids. Germline V lookup: CDR1 MRHNA, CDR2 SNTAGT. As DNA, the CDR3 is TGTGCCAGCAGTGACCCGGCTCTCGGGGGGGGCAATGAGCAGTTCTTC. Protein product: CASSDPALGGGNEQFF.

V is TRBV20-1 and J is TRBJ2-5; a possible D gene is TRBD2 (7 bases). The CDR3 length is 16 residues. Germline lookup yields CDR1 DFQATT and CDR2 SNEGSKA (reference sequence). V lost 5 bases, J lost 4 bases, and 23 bases lay in between. The CDR3: CSALRGASILGETQYF. The CDR3 DNA reads TGCAGTGCTTTACGGGGGGCCTCGATACTAGGAGAGACCCAGTACTTC.

The J gene is TRBJ1-6, the V gene TRBV9; D ambiguous. CDR1 is SGDLS, CDR2 YYNGEE, per germline. The CDR3 is 14 residues long. V was shortened by 3 bases and J by 9 bases, with 13 bases between the two germline ends. CDR3 loop: CASSAEEASSPLHF. In DNA, the CDR3 is TGTGCCAGCAGCGCCGAGGAGGCCAGTTCACCCCTCCACTTT. Filled out from reference TRBV9 and TRBJ1-6, the complete variable domain reads DSGVTQTPKHLITATGQRVTLRCSPRSGDLSVYWYQQSLDQGLQFLIQYYNGEERAKGNILERFSAQQFPDLHSELNLSSLELGDSALYFCASSAEEASSPLHFGNGTRLTVT.

The chain links TRBV19 to TRBJ1-1; D is possibly TRBD1 (6 bases). The V gene's germline CDR1 is LNHDA and CDR2 SQIVND (reference sequence). This CDR3 comprises 15 residues. With 7 bases removed from V and 4 bases from J, the gap between germline ends came to 19 bases. The CDR3 DNA is TGTGCCAGTATCTCTACGGGGGGGGCGCGCACTGAAGCTTTCTTT. This translates into CASISTGGARTEAFF. The complete variable domain, with remaining parts taken from reference TRBV19 and TRBJ1-1, reads DGGITQSPKYLFRKEGQNVTLSCEQNLNHDAMYWYRQDPGQGLRLIYYSQIVNDFQKGDIAEGYSVSREKKESFPLTVTSAQKNPTAFYLCASISTGGARTEAFFGQGTRLTVV.

The chain uses TRBV7-9 and TRBJ2-3; D might be TRBD2 (6 bases). Trimming left V 4 bases short and J 0 bases short, with 11 bases between. The germline V gene encodes CDR1 SEHNR and CDR2 FQNEAQ (reference sequence). The CDR3 spans 15 residues. The CDR3 bases are TGTGCCAGCAGCTCGGATGGAGGGAGCACAGATACGCAGTATTTT. It is translated as CASSSDGGSTDTQYF.

CDR3 coding DNA: TGTGCCAGTAGTATGGGGACAGATTCATTCTATGGCTACACCTTC. This encodes CASSMGTDSFYGYTF. The genes are TRBV19 and TRBJ1-2; 7 bases are shared with TRBD1. Trimming cost V 3 bases and J 4 bases; bases outside gene matches: 8. CDR1 and CDR2 (germline): LNHDA, SQIVND (reference sequence). This CDR3 contains 15 residues.

This clonotype was counted between two and nine times. This chain joins TRBV6-2 or TRBV6-3 and TRBJ1-6; 8 bases align to TRBD1. Trimming at V came to 4 bases and at J to 9 bases, leaving 8 bases not matched to a gene. Germline V gene data show CDR1 as MNHEY and CDR2 as SVGEGT. The CDR3 is 15 amino acids. This CDR3 reads CASSSTGTGFSPLHF. The CDR3 DNA is TGTGCCAGCAGTTCCACCGGGACAGGCTTTTCACCCCTCCACTTT.

This chain joins TRBV19 and TRBJ2-3, with D tentatively TRBD2 (6 bases). The CDR3 length is 15 residues. Germline values: CDR1 LNHDA, CDR2 SQIVND (reference sequence). The germline V and J ends were trimmed by 3 bases and 5 bases, with 15 bases remaining between them. CDR3 DNA: TGTGCCAGTAGTATCGGACGGGGAGGAGGAGATACGCAGTATTTT. Amino acid sequence: CASSIGRGGGDTQYF.

Turning to this clonotype: The junction and the germline gene differ at one end; a read error may be behind it. V and J are TRBV7-2 and TRBJ2-7; TRBD1 might be the D (6 bases). The CDR3 contains 15 residues. Germline loops: CDR1 SGHTA, CDR2 FQGNSA. CDR3 loop: CASSSQGWNSYEQYF. The CDR3 DNA follows: TGTGCCAGCAGCTCACAGGGCTGGAACTCCTACGAGCAGTACTTT.

There are a few counts of this clonotype. This rearrangement joins TRBV6-1 to TRBJ1-6; TRBD1 might be the D (5 bases). The CDR3 has 16 amino acids. The germline V and J ends were trimmed by 5 bases and 1 base, with 12 bases remaining between them. The germline gives CDR1 MNHNS, CDR2 SASEGT. DNA for the CDR3: TGTGCCAGCAGTCGCAGGGTAGGGTCCTATAATTCACCCCTCCACTTT. It specifies CASSRRVGSYNSPLHF.